This T cell receptor (beta chain) was documented in a study of T cell responses to AZD1222 COVID-19 vaccine. This CDR3 spans 12 amino acids. V was pared by 4 bases and J by 2 bases, with 7 bases between. The V gene's germline CDR1 is SGHRS and CDR2 YFSETQ. With regard to this clone: Its target is not known.

Findings of the study overall: Donors were largely white British and mainly female; clonal diversity was possibly underestimated.

Only in-frame clones appear in the TCRdb table, and some are missing; sequencing was by immunoSEQ multiplex PCR. In the table there are over 140,000 clones, roughly 92% of which are singletons. The specimen comprised peripheral blood, sampled on day 0 of AZD1222 vaccination. This clonotype was obtained from an adult in good health. This chain connects TRBV5-1 to TRBJ2-7; D is uncertain. In DNA form, the CDR3 reads TGCGCCAGCAGCCTTCCAACCTACGAGCAGTACTTC. Amino acids: CASSLPTYEQYF.